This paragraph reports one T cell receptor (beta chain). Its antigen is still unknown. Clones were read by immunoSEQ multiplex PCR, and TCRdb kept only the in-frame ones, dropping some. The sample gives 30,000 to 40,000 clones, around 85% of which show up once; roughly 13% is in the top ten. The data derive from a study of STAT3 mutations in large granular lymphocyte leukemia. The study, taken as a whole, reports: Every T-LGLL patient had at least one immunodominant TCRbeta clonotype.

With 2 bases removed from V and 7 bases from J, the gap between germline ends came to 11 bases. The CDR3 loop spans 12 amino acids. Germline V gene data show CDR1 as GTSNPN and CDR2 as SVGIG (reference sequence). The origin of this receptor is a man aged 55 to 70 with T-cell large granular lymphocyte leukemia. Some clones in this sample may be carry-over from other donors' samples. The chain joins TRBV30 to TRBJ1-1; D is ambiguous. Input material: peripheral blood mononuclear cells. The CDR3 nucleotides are TGTGCCTGGAGTTCCTTGGGTAATGAAGCTTTCTTT. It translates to CAWSSLGNEAFF. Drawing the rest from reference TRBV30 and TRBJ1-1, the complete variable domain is SQTIHQWPATLVQPVGSPLSLECTVEGTSNPNLYWYRQAAGRGLQLLFYSVGIGQISSEVPQNLSASRPQDRQFILSSKKLLLSDSGFYLCAWSSLGNEAFFGQGTRLTVV.